This T cell receptor beta chain appears in the sequencing data of a study of blood T cell repertoires in COVID-19. This CDR3 is built from 16 residues. Trimming removed 5 bases at V and 2 bases at J, with 16 bases between. CDR1 is MGHDK and CDR2 is SYGVNS in the germline V gene. Here immunoSEQ multiplex PCR was the method, and the copy in TCRdb shows in-frame clones only, minus some. The table includes under 250,000 clones, around 83% detected once. Source material: peripheral blood. The J gene is TRBJ1-5, the V gene TRBV25-1, with D perhaps matching TRBD1 (5 bases). The receptor was derived from a middle-aged man with active or convalescent COVID-19. CDR3: CASSPGGVVGNQPQHF. In DNA, the CDR3 is TGTGCCAGCAGTCCCGGGGGGGTTGTGGGCAATCAGCCCCAGCATTTT.